This T cell receptor beta chain appears in the sequencing data of a study of cytomegalovirus exposure and HLA in healthy donors. Looking at the study overall: T cells numbering about 180 million yielded fewer than 140 million unique TCR beta sequences in an earlier analysis.

Study results and limitations: Indistinguishable V segments, including TRBV6-2 and TRBV6-3, were excluded. Earlier analysis found most TCR beta V segments productive about 90% or about 30% of the time.

Remarks on this clone: Its antigen remains unidentified.

60 Vbeta and 13 Jbeta primers were used in PCR. Original analysis: Unique TCR beta chains numbered approximately 80 million in a later analysis, with roughly 11 million shared. The protocol was immunoSEQ multiplex PCR, while the TCRdb copy is restricted to in-frame clones and leaves out a portion. V and J calls and clone size are given by that table; D and trimming were obtained from the DNA. The sample holds about 130,000 clones; 70% to 80% are singletons and the top ten take about 1.8%. Germline loops: CDR1 MNHEY, CDR2 SMNVEV (reference sequence). V was pared by 1 base and J by 2 bases, with 3 bases of the junction left unmatched. This CDR3 spans 15 amino acids.

The chain employs TRBV27 and TRBJ2-7, with 9 positions matching TRBD2. The sequenced sample was PBMCs. The TCR was taken from a woman aged 45-59 years in good health and CMV-seronegative. CDR3 sequence reads: CASSLFLAGPYEQYF. The CDR3 nucleotides are TGTGCCAGCAGTTTATTCCTAGCGGGACCCTACGAGCAGTACTTC.